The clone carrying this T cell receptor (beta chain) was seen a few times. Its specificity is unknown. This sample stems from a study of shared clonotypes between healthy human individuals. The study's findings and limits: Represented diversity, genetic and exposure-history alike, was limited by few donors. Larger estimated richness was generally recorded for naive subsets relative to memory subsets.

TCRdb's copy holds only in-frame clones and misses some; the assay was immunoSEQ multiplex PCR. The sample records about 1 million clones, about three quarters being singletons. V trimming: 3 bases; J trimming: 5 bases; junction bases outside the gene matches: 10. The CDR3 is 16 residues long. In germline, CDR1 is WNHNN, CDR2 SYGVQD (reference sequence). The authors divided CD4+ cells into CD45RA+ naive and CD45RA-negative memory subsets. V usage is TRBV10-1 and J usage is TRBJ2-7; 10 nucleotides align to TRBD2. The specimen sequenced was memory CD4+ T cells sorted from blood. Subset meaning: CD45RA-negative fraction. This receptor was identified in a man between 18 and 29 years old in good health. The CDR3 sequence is CASSDGLAGARNEQYF. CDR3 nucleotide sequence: TGCGCCAGCAGTGATGGGCTAGCGGGAGCTAGGAACGAGCAGTACTTC.